A single sample gave rise to the 30 T cell receptor beta chains below, sequenced in a study of blood T cell repertoires in COVID-19. This table comes from immunoSEQ multiplex PCR, and its TCRdb copy is limited to in-frame clones, with some not included. This sample has roughly 410,000 clones; about 89% occur once, and the top ten carry about 1.4%. Sequencing was performed on peripheral blood. All receptors come from a woman between 40 and 55 years old with COVID-19, enrolled during active disease.

In nucleotides, the CDR3 is TGTGCCAGCAGCCCTAGGACAGTGACTAATGAAAAACTGTTTTTT. Translation: CASSPRTVTNEKLFF. The chain couples TRBV14 to TRBJ1-4; tentatively, D is TRBD1 (6 bases). The germline gives CDR1 SGHDN, CDR2 FVKESK. The CDR3 extends over 15 amino acids. V gave up 4 bases and J gave up 2 bases, with 11 bases separating them.

The V call is TRBV13, the J call TRBJ2-4, with 7 bases that match TRBD1. The CDR3 contains 13 residues. V was pared by 5 bases and J by 10 bases, with 8 bases of the junction left unmatched. From germline, CDR1 is PRHDT and CDR2 FYEKMQ (reference sequence). The DNA of the CDR3 is TGTGCCAGCAGCCGGACAGGAAGACTTATTCAGTACTTC. This encodes CASSRTGRLIQYF.

This chain connects TRBV7-9 to TRBJ2-2; TRBD1 matches 9 bases. The CDR3 spans 14 residues. J gave up 7 bases and V 8 bases, and 8 bases lay outside the gene matches. Looked up from germline, CDR1 is SEHNR and CDR2 is FQNEAQ (reference sequence). This CDR3 reads CASSIQGALGELFF. CDR3 nucleotides: TGTGCCAGCTCCATACAGGGGGCTCTCGGGGAGCTGTTTTTT.

The genes are TRBV30 and TRBJ1-4, with a tentative D call TRBD1 (5 bases). Per the germline V gene, CDR1 is GTSNPN and CDR2 is SVGIG (reference sequence). Trimming left V 0 bases short and J 6 bases short, with 14 bases between. This CDR3 spans 15 amino acids. CDR3 DNA sequence: TGTGCCTGGAGTGTACTTCGGGGGATGGATGAAAAACTGTTTTTT. Its translation: CAWSVLRGMDEKLFF.

The V call is TRBV27, the J call TRBJ1-5, with 10 bases matching TRBD1. This CDR3 has 17 amino acids. CDR1 MNHEY and CDR2 SMNVEV come from the germline V gene (reference sequence). The J segment lost 4 bases and the V segment lost 1 base, leaving 7 bases of the junction unmatched. CDR3 DNA: TGTGCCAGCAGTTTATGGCCTCCGGACAGGGGGAATCAGCCCCAGCATTTT. Its translation: CASSLWPPDRGNQPQHF.

This chain uses TRBV10-3 with TRBJ1-3; the D gene is possibly TRBD1 (5 bases). The CDR3 contains 12 residues. The germline gives CDR1 ENHRY, CDR2 SYGVKD. The V gene lost 8 bases and the J gene lost 2 bases, with 7 bases spanning the gap. The CDR3 sequence is CAIGATGNTIYF. CDR3 nucleotides: TGTGCCATCGGGGCCACTGGAAACACCATATATTTT.

The chain combines TRBV5-6 with TRBJ2-7; 8 nucleotides align to TRBD1. CDR3 size: 13 residues. Trimming cost V 0 bases and J 5 bases; bases outside gene matches: 1. Germline V gives CDR1 SGHDT, CDR2 YYEEEE. The DNA of the CDR3 is TGTGCCAGCAGCTTGGGGGACAGGCACGAGCAGTACTTC. This codes for CASSLGDRHEQYF. The whole variable domain, remainder taken from reference TRBV5-6 and TRBJ2-7, is DAGVTQSPTHLIKTRGQQVTLRCSPKSGHDTVSWYQQALGQGPQFIFQYYEEEERQRGNFPDRFSGHQFPNYSSELNVNALLLGDSALYLCASSLGDRHEQYFGPGTRLTVT.

The gene calls are TRBV27 and TRBJ1-6; D possibly corresponds to TRBD1 (5 bases). Germline values: CDR1 MNHEY, CDR2 SMNVEV (reference sequence). The CDR3 has 17 residues. V lost 5 bases to trimming and J lost 7 bases, with 21 bases between them. CDR3 region: CASSANTGPAKNSPLHF. The CDR3 DNA sequence: TGTGCCAGCAGTGCTAATACAGGCCCGGCGAAAAATTCACCCCTCCACTTT.

The chain employs TRBV6-2 or TRBV6-3 and TRBJ1-5; 7 bases fit TRBD1. V dropped 5 bases and J dropped 6; count of bases not matched to a gene: 7. CDR3 length: 14 residues. Germline V lookup: CDR1 MNHEY, CDR2 SVGEGT. CDR3 DNA sequence: TGTGCCAGCAGTATACAGGGGTCGGTTCAGCCCCAGCATTTT. It codes for CASSIQGSVQPQHF.

The J gene is TRBJ1-1, the V gene TRBV7-6; 7 bases are a match to TRBD1. J gave up 10 bases and V 4 bases, and 9 bases lay outside the gene matches. There are 13 residues in the CDR3. Germline CDR1 SGHVS, CDR2 FNYEAQ. DNA of the CDR3: TGTGCCAGCAGCTACGGACAGGCGGCCTCAGCTTTCTTT. This codes for CASSYGQAASAFF.

The chain has TRBV6-5 and TRBJ2-1; possibly TRBD1 for D (5 bases). Germline V CDR1 and CDR2: MNHEY, SVGAGI. The CDR3 is 12 residues long. V shed 5 bases and J shed 6 bases, with 8 bases lying between them. The CDR3 DNA follows: TGTGCCAGCAGTCCTACAGGCAATGAGCAGTTCTTC. Translated: CASSPTGNEQFF.

This chain joins TRBV6-6 and TRBJ2-1; D unclear. CDR1 and CDR2 from the germline V gene are MNHNY and SVGAGI (reference sequence). The length of the CDR3 is 12 residues. Trimming took off 8 bases at V and 1 base at J, with 6 bases between the two ends. The CDR3 here is CASGQSYNEQFF. CDR3 in DNA: TGTGCCAGCGGGCAGTCCTACAATGAGCAGTTCTTC.

The rearrangement joins TRBV6-1 to TRBJ1-2; D is ambiguous. Germline V gene sequence: CDR1 MNHNS, CDR2 SASEGT. V was shortened by 0 bases and J by 4 bases, with 12 bases between the two germline ends. CDR3 size: 15 residues. Here the CDR3 DNA reads TGTGCCAGCAGTGAAGCTACAGAACCGACCTATGGCTACACCTTC. Translated, it gives CASSEATEPTYGYTF.

The V call is TRBV9, the J call TRBJ2-3; TRBD2 agrees at 7 bases. The CDR3 loop spans 19 amino acids. V lost 0 bases and J lost 2; bases outside the gene matches: 15. Per germline, CDR1 SGDLS and CDR2 YYNGEE. The CDR3 nucleotides are TGTGCCAGCAGCGTAGGGCCAACCGCGACTAGCATGGTCACAGATACGCAGTATTTT. It yields the protein CASSVGPTATSMVTDTQYF.

The chain employs TRBV18 and TRBJ2-3; 9 bases map to TRBD1. This CDR3 is 17 amino acids long. Looked up from germline, CDR1 is KGHSH and CDR2 is LQKENI. The V and J ends lost 4 bases and 0 bases, in that order; junction bases with no gene match: 8. The CDR3 is CASSQSLGTGSTDTQYF. CDR3 DNA sequence: TGTGCCAGCTCACAGTCCCTCGGGACAGGGAGCACAGATACGCAGTATTTT.

V gene TRBV20-1 combines with J gene TRBJ2-1; 7 nucleotides match TRBD2. Per germline, CDR1 DFQATT and CDR2 SNEGSKA (reference sequence). V lost 6 bases to trimming and J lost 15 bases; unmatched junction nucleotides: 5. The CDR3 is 9 residues long. This CDR3 reads CSAGRGPFF. CDR3 nucleotides: TGCAGTGCAGGGAGGGGTCCGTTCTTC.

V usage is TRBV7-2 and J usage is TRBJ1-1, with TRBD1 matching 7 bases. CDR1 is SGHTA and CDR2 is FQGNSA in the germline V gene. The CDR3 runs 14 residues. V gave up 3 bases and J gave up 4 bases; unmatched junction bases: 5. The CDR3 is CASSLTTGTTEAFF. DNA for the CDR3: TGTGCCAGCAGCTTGACGACAGGGACCACTGAAGCTTTCTTT.

The rearrangement uses TRBV13 and TRBJ2-5, with 11 positions matching TRBD2. Trimming removed 4 bases from V and 4 bases from J; junction bases left unmatched: 2. Germline CDR1 and CDR2: PRHDT and FYEKMQ (reference sequence). CDR3 length equals 14 residues. CDR3 sequence reads: CASSSGLAGETQYF. CDR3 sequence (DNA): TGTGCCAGCAGCTCAGGACTAGCGGGAGAGACCCAGTACTTC.

The chain combines TRBV5-4 with TRBJ1-1, with a weak D call TRBD1 (6 bases). Trimming stripped 4 bases from V and 2 bases from J, with 12 bases between. In germline, CDR1 is SGHNT, CDR2 YYREEE (reference sequence). The CDR3 has 14 residues. The CDR3 DNA follows: TGTGCCAGCAGCATAGGGGGGGCCAACACTGAAGCTTTCTTT. Protein sequence: CASSIGGANTEAFF.

The chain combines TRBV5-3 with TRBJ2-1, with 8 bases identical to TRBD2. TRBV5-3 counts as an open reading frame of uncertain function. Trimming cost V 1 base and J 6 bases; bases outside gene matches: 6. The CDR3 loop spans 15 amino acids. DNA of the CDR3: TGTGCCAGAAGCTTGCCAGCGGGGGCTATCAATGAGCAGTTCTTC. Its translation: CARSLPAGAINEQFF.

The CDR3 sequence: CASSFGTGDNEQFF. The CDR3, as DNA: TGTGCCAGCAGTTTTGGGACAGGGGACAATGAGCAGTTCTTC. The chain recombines TRBV6-5 with TRBJ2-1; TRBD1 matches 10 bases. Trimming took 4 bases from V and 5 from J; bases not matched to a gene: 2. This CDR3 is built from 14 residues. Germline lookup yields CDR1 MNHEY and CDR2 SVGAGI.

The chain joins TRBV5-4 to TRBJ2-1; TRBD2 matches 9 bases. There are 16 residues in the CDR3. Trimming at V came to 6 bases and at J to 5 bases, leaving 12 bases not matched to a gene. CDR1 is SGHNT, CDR2 YYREEE, per germline (reference sequence). CDR3 region: CASTLLKTSGNNEQFF. CDR3 nucleotide sequence: TGTGCCAGCACCCTGCTTAAGACTAGCGGAAACAATGAGCAGTTCTTC.

J is TRBJ1-6 and V is TRBV12-3 or TRBV12-4, with TRBD1 identical over 7 bases. This CDR3 spans 13 amino acids. With V trimmed by 10 bases and J by 9 bases, 9 bases remained unmatched. The CDR3 DNA reads TGTGCCACCCAGGGGGGAGGTGGTTCACCCCTCCACTTT. This sequence encodes CATQGGGGSPLHF.

The chain is built from TRBV7-2 and TRBJ1-3; no firm D call. The CDR3 extends over 16 amino acids. V was pared by 4 bases and J by 1 base, with 14 bases between. Germline values: CDR1 SGHTA, CDR2 FQGNSA. The CDR3 loop is CASSSLGSGSGNTIYF. The CDR3, as DNA: TGTGCCAGCAGCTCCCTGGGTTCAGGTTCTGGAAACACCATATATTTT.

This chain uses TRBV18 with TRBJ2-1; 12 positions agree with TRBD2. The V and J ends lost 1 base and 7 bases, in that order; junction bases with no gene match: 11. The CDR3 runs 18 residues. Germline V gene data show CDR1 as KGHSH and CDR2 as LQKENI. This chain's CDR3 is CASSPLGLAGTSGNEQFF. The CDR3 coding sequence is TGTGCCAGCTCACCACTCGGACTAGCGGGAACGTCGGGAAATGAGCAGTTCTTC.

This clone showed up just a few times. This rearrangement joins TRBV4-3 to TRBJ1-5, with no clear D. The CDR3 totals 15 residues. V was shortened by 4 bases and J by 4 bases, with 14 bases between the two germline ends. CDR1 is LGHNA, CDR2 YSLEER, per germline. Here the CDR3 reads CASSRERHSNQPQHF. The CDR3 DNA follows: TGCGCCAGCAGCCGAGAGCGACATTCGAATCAGCCCCAGCATTTT.

The DNA of the CDR3 is TGTGCCAGCAGCCAAGCCGACAGCCCGAACTATGGCTACACCTTC. This sequence encodes CASSQADSPNYGYTF. The chain links TRBV3-1 (or the pseudogene TRBV3-2) to TRBJ1-2, with a tentative D call TRBD1 (5 bases). Germline CDR1 and CDR2: LGHDT and YNNKEL (reference sequence). The V end lost 1 base, the J end lost 2 bases, and 11 bases lay between the germline ends. The CDR3 extends over 15 amino acids.

The chain uses TRBV23-1 and TRBJ1-2; D remains ambiguous. TRBV23-1 carries the ORF label, with uncertain function. Deletions cut 4 bases from V and 3 bases from J, with 18 bases between. There are 16 residues in the CDR3. Written as DNA, the CDR3 is TGCGCCAGCAGTCCCTGGGTGGGTAGGGAGTACTATGGCTACACCTTC. It codes for CASSPWVGREYYGYTF.

The chain carries TRBV7-9 and TRBJ2-7, with 14 positions matching TRBD2. V lost 1 base to trimming and J lost 2 bases; unmatched junction nucleotides: 10. The V gene's germline CDR1 is SEHNR and CDR2 FQNEAQ (reference sequence). The length of the CDR3 is 19 residues. The CDR3 sequence: CASSLDLGGTSGSTYEQYF. The DNA for the CDR3 is TGTGCCAGCAGCTTAGATTTAGGAGGGACTAGCGGGAGCACCTACGAGCAGTACTTC.

This chain links TRBV3-1 (or the pseudogene TRBV3-2) with TRBJ1-2; D gene ambiguous. The V end lost 0 bases, the J end lost 8 bases, and 13 bases lay between the germline ends. The CDR3 has 14 residues. CDR1 and CDR2 (germline): LGHDT, YNNKEL (reference sequence). CDR3 protein: CASSQDRAGLGYTF. CDR3 DNA: TGTGCCAGCAGCCAAGATCGAGCGGGGTTGGGCTACACCTTC.